This T cell receptor (beta chain) was captured by sequencing in a study of cytomegalovirus exposure and HLA in healthy donors. Notes on the study in general: A few chains tied to CMV proved CMV antigen-specific in vitro. A later look showed TCR association rates differing by HLA locus, highest for DRB1 and lowest for HLA-C. The likely origin of a cluster of highly shared sequence variants was a sequencing artifact. Later analysis showed most CMV-associated TCR beta chains appearing HLA-restricted.

CDR1 MNHNS and CDR2 SASEGT come from the germline V gene. This CDR3 contains 15 residues. With 3 bases removed from V and 0 bases from J, the gap between germline ends came to 12 bases. To note about this clone: Its target is unknown.

PCR primers comprised 60 Vbeta and 13 Jbeta primers. Only in-frame clones appear in the TCRdb table, and some are missing; sequencing was by immunoSEQ multiplex PCR. This sample has approximately 100,000 clones; approximately 72% occur once, and the top ten carry 3% to 4%. The sample was PBMCs. V gene TRBV6-1 combines with J gene TRBJ2-7; D uncertain. The source is a woman in her forties or fifties in good health and CMV-seronegative. The CDR3 bases are TGTGCCAGCAGTGACAGCGCACTAAGCTCCTACGAGCAGTACTTC. Encoded protein: CASSDSALSSYEQYF.